These T cell receptor beta chains were read from a single sample in a study of molecular identifiers for immune sequencing clone quantification. TCRdb analysed the PCR reads with MiXCR anew, one entry per CDR3 protein. The sample lists about half a million distinct CDR3 sequences; under 30% were seen once. Sequenced: naive CD8+ T cells from blood, with Jurkat cell RNA spiked in. Every receptor here comes from a human donor in good health. Some libraries in this study had Jurkat cell RNA spiked in. Both conserved end residues are trimmed from each CDR3.

cdr3_length	v_call	j_call	cdr3_aa
13	TRBV12-3/TRBV12-4	TRBJ2-7	ASRGAGTHSYEQY
13	TRBV7-9	TRBJ2-1	ASSPIRDRDNEQF
12	TRBV7-9	TRBJ1-4	ASSSSGVGEKLF
10	TRBV28	TRBJ2-3	ASRQGPDTQY
13	TRBV5-8	TRBJ1-1	ASRDRGRRDTEAF
11	TRBV30	TRBJ2-7	AWSRGETYEQY
13	TRBV4-1	TRBJ2-7	ASSRQTGTAYEQY
12	TRBV20-1	TRBJ1-3	SATAGQLENTIY
13	TRBV27	TRBJ2-5	ASSRKGLYQETQY
14	TRBV3-1	TRBJ2-4	ASSPGSRLAKNIQY
12	TRBV28	TRBJ1-4	ASSFRQSNEKLF
10	TRBV29-1	TRBJ1-1	SVDLGNTEAF
14	TRBV12-5	TRBJ2-2	ASGSGTGKNTGELF
13	TRBV2	TRBJ2-1	ASSAASGSSYEQF
12	TRBV4-3	TRBJ1-2	ASSQEDRSYGYT